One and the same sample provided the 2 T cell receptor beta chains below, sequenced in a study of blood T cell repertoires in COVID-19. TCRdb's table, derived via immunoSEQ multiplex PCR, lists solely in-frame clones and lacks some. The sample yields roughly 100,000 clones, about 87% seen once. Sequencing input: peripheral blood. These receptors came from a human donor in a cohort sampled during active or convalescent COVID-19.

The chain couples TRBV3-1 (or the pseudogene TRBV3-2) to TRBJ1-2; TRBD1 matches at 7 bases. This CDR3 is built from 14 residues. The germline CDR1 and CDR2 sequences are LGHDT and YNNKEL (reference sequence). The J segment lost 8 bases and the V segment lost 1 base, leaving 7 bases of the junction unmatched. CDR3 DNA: TGTGCCAGCAGCCAAGTCGACAGGGCTGGGGGCTACACCTTC. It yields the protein CASSQVDRAGGYTF.

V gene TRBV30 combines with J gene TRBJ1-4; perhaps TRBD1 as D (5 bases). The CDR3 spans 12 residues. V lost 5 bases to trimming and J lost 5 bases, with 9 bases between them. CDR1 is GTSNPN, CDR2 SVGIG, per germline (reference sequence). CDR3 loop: CAWRQGNEKLFF. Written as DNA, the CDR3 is TGTGCCTGGCGGCAGGGAAATGAAAAACTGTTTTTT.